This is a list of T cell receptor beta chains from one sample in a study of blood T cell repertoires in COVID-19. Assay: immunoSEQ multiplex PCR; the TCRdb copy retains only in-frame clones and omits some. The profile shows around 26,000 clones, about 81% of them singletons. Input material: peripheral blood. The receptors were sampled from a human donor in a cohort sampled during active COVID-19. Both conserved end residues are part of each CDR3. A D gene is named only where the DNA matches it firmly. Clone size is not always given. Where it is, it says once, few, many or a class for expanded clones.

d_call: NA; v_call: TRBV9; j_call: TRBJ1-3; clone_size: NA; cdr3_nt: TGTGCCAGCAGTGCCAACCGGGACAGAAACACCATATATTTT; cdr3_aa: CASSANRDRNTIYF
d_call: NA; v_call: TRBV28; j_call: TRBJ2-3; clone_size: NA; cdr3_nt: TGTGCCAGCAGAGAACCGGGACTCTACACAGATACGCAGTATTTT; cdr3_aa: CASREPGLYTDTQYF
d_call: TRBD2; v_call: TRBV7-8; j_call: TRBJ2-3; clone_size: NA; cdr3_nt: TGTGCCAGCAGCTTAGTCCTTAGCGGGGGGGATACGCAGTATTTT; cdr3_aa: CASSLVLSGGDTQYF
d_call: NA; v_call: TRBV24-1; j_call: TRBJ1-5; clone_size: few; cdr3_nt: TGTGCCACCAGCCAGGCTGACAGGTTAGGTAGCAATCAGCCCCAGCATTTT; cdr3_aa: CATSQADRLGSNQPQHF
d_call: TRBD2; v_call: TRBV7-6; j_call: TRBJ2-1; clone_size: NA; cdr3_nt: TGTGCCAGCAGCTCCCCAAGGACTAGCGGACCTAGCTCCTACAATGAGCAGTTCTTC; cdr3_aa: CASSSPRTSGPSSYNEQFF
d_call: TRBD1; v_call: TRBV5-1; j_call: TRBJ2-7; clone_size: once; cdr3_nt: TGCGCCAGCAGCATGCCGGGACAGGGCCACGAGCAGTACTTC; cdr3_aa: CASSMPGQGHEQYF
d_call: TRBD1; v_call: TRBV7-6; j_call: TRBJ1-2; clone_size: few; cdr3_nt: TGTGCCAGCAGCCTACAGGGGAAGGATGGCTACACCTTC; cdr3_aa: CASSLQGKDGYTF
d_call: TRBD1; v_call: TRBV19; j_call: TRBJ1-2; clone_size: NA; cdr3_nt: TGTGCCAGTAGTGGACAGGGGGAAGGCTATGGCTACACCTTC; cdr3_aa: CASSGQGEGYGYTF
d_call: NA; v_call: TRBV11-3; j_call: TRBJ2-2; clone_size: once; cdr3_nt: TGTGCCAGCATCTCCGGGAACACCGGGGAGCTGTTTTTT; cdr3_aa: CASISGNTGELFF
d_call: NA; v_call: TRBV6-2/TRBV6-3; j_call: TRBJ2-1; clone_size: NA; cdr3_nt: TGTGCCAGCAGTTACTTAGGCAGGGGTAATGAGCAGTTCTTC; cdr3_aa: CASSYLGRGNEQFF
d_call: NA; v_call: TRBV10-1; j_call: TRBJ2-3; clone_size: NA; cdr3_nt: TGCGCCAGCAGTACAGGGACGCGGGTCTCCACACACACAGATACGCAGTATTTT; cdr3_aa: CASSTGTRVSTHTDTQYF
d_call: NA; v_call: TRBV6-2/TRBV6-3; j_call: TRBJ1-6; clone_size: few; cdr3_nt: TGTGCCAGCAGTTACTTGGCCGGGAGGGTTTCACCCCTCCACTTT; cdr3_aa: CASSYLAGRVSPLHF
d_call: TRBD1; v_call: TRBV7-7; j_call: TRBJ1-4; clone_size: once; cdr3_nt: TGTGCCAGCAGCTTAACCGGGACAGTCGGTGAAAAACTGTTTTTT; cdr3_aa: CASSLTGTVGEKLFF
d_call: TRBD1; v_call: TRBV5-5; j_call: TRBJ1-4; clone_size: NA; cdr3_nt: TGTGCCAGCAGGGCGGACAGGCTTGAAAAACTGTTTTTT; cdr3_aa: CASRADRLEKLFF
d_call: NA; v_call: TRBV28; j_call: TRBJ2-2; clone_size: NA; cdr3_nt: TGTGCCAGCAGTCCTTCCTTAGCCGGGGAGCTGTTTTTT; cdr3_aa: CASSPSLAGELFF
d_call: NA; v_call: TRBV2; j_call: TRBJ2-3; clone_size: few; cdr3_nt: TGTGCCAGCAGTGAACAGGGCCGTCACACAGATACGCAGTATTTT; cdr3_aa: CASSEQGRHTDTQYF
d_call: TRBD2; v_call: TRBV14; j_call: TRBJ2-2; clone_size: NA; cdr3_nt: TGTGCCAGCAGCGGGACTAGCGTAAACACCGGGGAGCTGTTTTTT; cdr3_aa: CASSGTSVNTGELFF
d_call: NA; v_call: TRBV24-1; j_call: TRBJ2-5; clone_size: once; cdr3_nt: TGTGCCACCAGTGACGCCACCCAGCAGGTGAACCAAGAGACCCAGTACTTC; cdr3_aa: CATSDATQQVNQETQYF
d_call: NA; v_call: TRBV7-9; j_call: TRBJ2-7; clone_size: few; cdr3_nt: TGTGCCAGCAGCCCCTTTTTGGACAGCTTATACGAGCAGTACTTC; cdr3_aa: CASSPFLDSLYEQYF
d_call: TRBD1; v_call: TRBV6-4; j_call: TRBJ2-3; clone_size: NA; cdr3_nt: TGTGCCAGCAGTGACTCATACAGGGGCGGCACAGATACGCAGTATTTT; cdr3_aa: CASSDSYRGGTDTQYF
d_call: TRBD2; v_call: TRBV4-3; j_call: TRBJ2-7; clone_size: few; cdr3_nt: TGCGCCAGCAGCCAAGGACGGCCGGGACTAGCGTTCTCCTACGAGCAGTACTTC; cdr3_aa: CASSQGRPGLAFSYEQYF
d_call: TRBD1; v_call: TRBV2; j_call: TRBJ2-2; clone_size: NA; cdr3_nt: TGTGCCAGCAGCCCTCGGACAGGGCGAGGCGGGGAGCTGTTTTTT; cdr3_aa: CASSPRTGRGGELFF
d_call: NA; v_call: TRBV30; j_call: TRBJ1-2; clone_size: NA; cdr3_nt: TGTGCCTGGAATCGACAGGAACTTAGGAATAACTATGGCTACACCTTC; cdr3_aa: CAWNRQELRNNYGYTF
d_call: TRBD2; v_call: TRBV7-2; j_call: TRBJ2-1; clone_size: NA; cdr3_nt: TGTGCCAGCAGCTTAGTTAGTCGGGGACTAGCGGGGCCCAATGAGCAGTTCTTC; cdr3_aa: CASSLVSRGLAGPNEQFF
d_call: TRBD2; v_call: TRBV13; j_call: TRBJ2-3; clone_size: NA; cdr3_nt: TGTGCCAGCAGCTTAAGTTTCCTAGCGGGAGAATCAGATACGCAGTATTTT; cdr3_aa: CASSLSFLAGESDTQYF
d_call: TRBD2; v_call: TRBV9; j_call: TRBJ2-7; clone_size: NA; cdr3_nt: TGTGCCAGCAGCGTAGCCGGGACTAGCTTCTACGAGCAGTACTTC; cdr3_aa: CASSVAGTSFYEQYF
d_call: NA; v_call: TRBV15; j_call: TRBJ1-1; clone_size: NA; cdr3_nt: TGTGCCACCAGCAGAGATTCAGGGTCGGCTTTCTTT; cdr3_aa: CATSRDSGSAFF
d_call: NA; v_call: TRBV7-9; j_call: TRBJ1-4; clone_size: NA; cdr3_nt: TGTGCCAGCAGCTTACAGGGGACTAATGAAAAACTGTTTTTT; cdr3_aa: CASSLQGTNEKLFF
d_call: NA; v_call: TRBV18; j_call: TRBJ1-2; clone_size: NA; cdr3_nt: TGTGCCAGCTCACCATCTGACAGCAAAGGTGGCTACACCTTC; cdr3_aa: CASSPSDSKGGYTF
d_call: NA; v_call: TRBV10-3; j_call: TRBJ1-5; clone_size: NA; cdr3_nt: TGTGCCATCACCTCCGGGGGGGATCAGCCCCAGCATTTT; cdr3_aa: CAITSGGDQPQHF
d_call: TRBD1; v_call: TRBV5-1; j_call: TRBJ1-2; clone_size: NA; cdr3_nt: TGCGCCAGCAGCTCACAGGGGGACGGTGGCTACACCTTC; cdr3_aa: CASSSQGDGGYTF
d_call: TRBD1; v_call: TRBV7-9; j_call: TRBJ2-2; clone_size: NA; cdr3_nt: TGTGCCAGCAGCTTTAGGGACAGGGGCAATTTGCACACCGGGGAGCTGTTTTTT; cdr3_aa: CASSFRDRGNLHTGELFF
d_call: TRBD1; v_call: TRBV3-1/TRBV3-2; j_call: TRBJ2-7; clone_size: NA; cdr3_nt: TGTGCCAGCAGTCGACAGGGTTACTCCTACGAGCAGTACTTC; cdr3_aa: CASSRQGYSYEQYF
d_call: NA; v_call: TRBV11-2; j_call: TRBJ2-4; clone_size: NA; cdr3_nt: TGTGCCAGCAGCCCCAGTATGTCTCTAGCCAAAAACATTCAGTACTTC; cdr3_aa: CASSPSMSLAKNIQYF
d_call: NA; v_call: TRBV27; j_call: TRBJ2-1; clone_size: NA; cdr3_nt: TGTGCCAGCAGTTTGCGACACAGCCGAACGACCAATGAGCAGTTCTTC; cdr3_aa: CASSLRHSRTTNEQFF
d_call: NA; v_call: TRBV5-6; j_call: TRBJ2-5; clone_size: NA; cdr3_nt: TGTGCCAGCAGCTGGGAAACAGGGAGAGGAGGGACCCAGTACTTC; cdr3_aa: CASSWETGRGGTQYF
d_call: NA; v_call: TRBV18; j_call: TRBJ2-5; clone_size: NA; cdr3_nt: TGTGCCAGCTCACCACAGGGGTTGCAAGAGACCCAGTACTTC; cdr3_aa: CASSPQGLQETQYF
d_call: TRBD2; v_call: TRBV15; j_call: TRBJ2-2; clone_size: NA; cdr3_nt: TGTGCCACCAGCGGCCCCCCTAGCGGTGTCACCGGGGAGCTGTTTTTT; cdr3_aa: CATSGPPSGVTGELFF
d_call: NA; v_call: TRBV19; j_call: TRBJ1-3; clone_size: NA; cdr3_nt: TGTGCCAGTAGTAGCGCACCAACTGGAAACACCATATATTTT; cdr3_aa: CASSSAPTGNTIYF
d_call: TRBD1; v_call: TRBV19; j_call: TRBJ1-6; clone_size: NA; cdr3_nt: TGTGCCAGTAGTGGACAGGGGACCGGATCACCCCTCCACTTT; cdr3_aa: CASSGQGTGSPLHF
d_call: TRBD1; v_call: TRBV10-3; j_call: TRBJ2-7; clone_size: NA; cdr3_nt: TGTGCCACCGGGCCTGGCGGGACAGGGGTCGAGCAGTACTTC; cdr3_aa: CATGPGGTGVEQYF
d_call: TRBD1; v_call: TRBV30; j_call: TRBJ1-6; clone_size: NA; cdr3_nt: TGTGCCCGTCCGCGAGGGGGCGGAAATTCACCCCTCCACTTT; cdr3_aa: CARPRGGGNSPLHF
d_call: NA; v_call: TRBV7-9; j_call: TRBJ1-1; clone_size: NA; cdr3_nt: TGTGCCAGCAGCTTGGGTCAGGGTTTGAACACTGAAGCTTTCTTT; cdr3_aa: CASSLGQGLNTEAFF
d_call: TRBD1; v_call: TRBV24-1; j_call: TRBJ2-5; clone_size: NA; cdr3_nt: TGTGCCACCAGTGATCGGGGACAGGGTATGAAGACCCAGTACTTC; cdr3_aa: CATSDRGQGMKTQYF
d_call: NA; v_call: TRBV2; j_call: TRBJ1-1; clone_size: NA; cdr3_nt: TGTGCCAGCAGTGAACTTGAAGCTTTCTTT; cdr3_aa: CASSELEAFF
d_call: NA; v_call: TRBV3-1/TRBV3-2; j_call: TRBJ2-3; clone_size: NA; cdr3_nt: TGTGCCAGCAGCCCCCGAGTCACAGATACGCAGTATTTT; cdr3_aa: CASSPRVTDTQYF
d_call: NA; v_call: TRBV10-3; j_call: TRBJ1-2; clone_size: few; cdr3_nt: TGTGCCATCAGTGACCCCCGGGCAGGCCGGGGGAACTATGGCTACACCTTC; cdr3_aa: CAISDPRAGRGNYGYTF